Shown below are 5 T cell receptor beta chains from a single sample sequenced in a study of early T cells in non-severe SARS-CoV-2 infection. TCRdb redid the calling of the 5' RACE reads with MiXCR, one entry per CDR3 protein. Of 55,000 to 75,000 distinct CDR3 sequences detected, 5% to 6.5% appear once; the ten largest clones hold 3% to 3.5%. The sample here was whole blood, taken at baseline. The receptors shown here come from an adult who was a healthcare worker with PCR-confirmed SARS-CoV-2 infection or an uninfected control (not recorded which).

This clonotype was seen a handful of times. The chain combines TRBV6-2 or TRBV6-3 with TRBJ2-1; TRBD2 agrees at 11 bases. V shed 5 bases, J shed 9 bases, and the junction held 3 bases outside the gene matches. The CDR3 is 13 amino acids. Germline V CDR1 and CDR2: MNHEY, SVGEGT. CDR3 residues: CASSTLAGGEQFF. In nucleotides, the CDR3 is TGTGCCAGCAGTACGCTAGCGGGAGGTGAGCAGTTCTTC.

The CDR3: CASSLFRAETQYF. In DNA, the CDR3 is TGTGCCAGCAGCTTATTCAGGGCTGAGACCCAGTACTTC. The chain carries TRBV7-2 and TRBJ2-5; possible D gene TRBD1, 5 bases. Germline-derived CDR1 and CDR2 are SGHTA and FQGNSA. The CDR3 sequence is 13 residues long. With 2 bases removed from V and 5 bases from J, the gap between germline ends came to 9 bases.

The genes are TRBV5-1 and TRBJ1-1; D not certain. Germline V lookup: CDR1 SGHRS, CDR2 YFSETQ. V shed 5 bases and J shed 5 bases, with 16 bases lying between them. CDR3 length: 14 residues. The CDR3 coding sequence is TGCGCCAGCAGACGAGGACCTTCAGGTACTGAAGCTTTCTTT. It encodes CASRRGPSGTEAFF.

This clonotype showed up many times. The genes are TRBV20-1 and TRBJ2-3; D is uncertain. Germline V CDR1 and CDR2: DFQATT, SNEGSKA (reference sequence). The CDR3 runs 13 residues. CDR3 sequence: CSAKSLSTDTQYF. For the CDR3, the DNA is TGCAGCGCCAAAAGCTTATCCACAGATACGCAGTATTTT.

The sample holds many counts of this clonotype. The chain joins TRBV7-9 to TRBJ1-2, with no clear D. Germline-derived CDR1 and CDR2 are SEHNR and FQNEAQ (reference sequence). The CDR3 runs 15 residues. The ends were cut back, 2 bases at V and 2 bases at J, with 12 bases in the middle. CDR3 bases: TGTGCCAGCAGCTTAAAATCCGCCTCGAACTATGGCTACACCTTC. The encoded protein is CASSLKSASNYGYTF.